The source of this TCR beta chain is a study of long-term antiretroviral therapy in people with HIV. Findings and limits, study-wide: Whichever time point was examined, clones expanded before ART dominated the repertoire.

Points on this clone: The target antigen is unknown.

V lost 3 bases and J lost 2; bases outside the gene matches: 5. CDR1 SGHRS and CDR2 YFSETQ come from the germline V gene. CDR3 length: 15 amino acids. Sequencing used immunoSEQ v3.0 at survey level. Produced via immunoSEQ multiplex PCR; TCRdb's table is partial and in-frame only. The table includes just over 35,000 clones, around 94% detected once. The sequence derives from a woman aged 45-59 years with HIV. The chain is built from TRBV5-1 and TRBJ1-3; 7 nucleotides match TRBD1. The sample in question was unsorted PBMCs, obtained 4.1 years after starting antiretroviral therapy. For the CDR3, the DNA is TGCGCCAGCAGCTCGCAGGGGGGTACTGGAAACACCATATATTTT. Its translation: CASSSQGGTGNTIYF.